The 8 T cell receptor beta chains below were found in one sample sequenced in a study of T cells in Graves' hyperthyroidism and ophthalmopathy. Authors of the study amplified TCR beta CDR3 regions from RNA transcripts. Using the HTBI primer set, a first-round RT-PCR was run on the TCR CDR3. MiXCR, applied by TCRdb to the multiplex PCR reads, yields one record per CDR3 protein. Among a few hundred thousand distinct CDR3 sequences, 15% to 20% were seen once, and the ten largest hold 29%. Sequences were obtained from blood. The receptor source for this set is a woman aged 30 to 39 with Graves' ophthalmopathy.

This clonotype has at least ten counts. V and J are TRBV2 and TRBJ1-6, with 8 bases identical to TRBD1. J was trimmed by 10 bases and V by 8 bases; bases with no gene match: 16. CDR3 length equals 16 residues. Germline CDR1 and CDR2: SNHLY and FYNNEI. Here the CDR3 DNA reads TGTGCCAGCTTAGCGAGTCAGGGGGCTTTCTCCTCACCCCTCCACTTT. Protein sequence: CASLASQGAFSSPLHF.

This chain uses TRBV19 with TRBJ1-2; no clear D gene. Trimming cost V 8 bases and J 0 bases, with 10 bases left between them. CDR3 size: 13 residues. From germline, CDR1 is LNHDA and CDR2 SQIVND (reference sequence). This CDR3 reads CASERGANYGYTF. CDR3 nucleotides: TGTGCCAGTGAGCGGGGAGCTAACTATGGCTACACCTTC.

This clonotype came up a few times. The rearrangement uses TRBV9 and TRBJ2-2; the match to TRBD1 covers 10 bases. Germline V gene sequence: CDR1 SGDLS, CDR2 YYNGEE. V gave up 0 bases and J gave up 7 bases; unmatched junction bases: 9. The CDR3 spans 17 residues. CDR3 protein: CASSVEWDRGGHGELFF. CDR3 in DNA: TGTGCCAGCAGCGTAGAATGGGACAGGGGAGGACACGGGGAGCTGTTTTTT.

In this sample, this clonotype turned up many times. The rearrangement uses TRBV20-1 and TRBJ2-7; D is ambiguous. The CDR3 is made up of 13 amino acids. V gave up 1 base and J gave up 0 bases, with 7 bases separating them. The germline V gene encodes CDR1 DFQATT and CDR2 SNEGSKA (reference sequence). The CDR3 DNA reads as TGCAGTGCTAGAGGGACGGACTCCTACGAGCAGTACTTC. Amino acids: CSARGTDSYEQYF.

This clonotype was picked up a small number of times. This sequence joins TRBV14 and TRBJ1-4; D perhaps matches TRBD1 (5 bases). V lost 1 base to trimming and J lost 0 bases, with 12 bases between them. The CDR3 runs 17 residues. The germline V gene encodes CDR1 SGHDN and CDR2 FVKESK. The CDR3 is CASSQGGRPPTNEKLFF. The CDR3 DNA reads as TGTGCCAGCAGCCAAGGGGGACGCCCCCCAACTAATGAAAAACTGTTTTTT.

The rearrangement joins TRBV9 to TRBJ1-3; no reliable D call. V lost 0 bases and J 2 bases, leaving 12 bases between the germline ends. The germline gives CDR1 SGDLS, CDR2 YYNGEE. CDR3 length equals 16 residues. In nucleotides, the CDR3 is TGTGCCAGCAGCGTAGGAGGTACCCGAACTGGAAACACCATATATTTT. Translation gives CASSVGGTRTGNTIYF.

This clonotype was seen at least ten times. V usage is TRBV18 and J usage is TRBJ1-6, with 7 bases that match TRBD1. The CDR3 runs 15 residues. Germline V gene data show CDR1 as KGHSH and CDR2 as LQKENI. With 3 bases clipped from V and 5 bases from J, the junction kept 4 bases outside the gene matches. The CDR3 bases are TGTGCCAGCTCACCTCTAACAGGGGATAATTCACCCCTCCACTTT. Protein: CASSPLTGDNSPLHF.

This clonotype was seen only a few times. The chain carries TRBV13 and TRBJ2-1; TRBD2 matches at 8 bases. The CDR3 has 14 amino acids. Germline lookup yields CDR1 PRHDT and CDR2 FYEKMQ (reference sequence). The junction had 6 bases not matched to a gene; V was cut back by 5 bases and J by 6 bases. The CDR3 here is CASSLSGIPNEQFF. In nucleotides, the CDR3 is TGTGCCAGCAGCCTTAGCGGGATTCCCAATGAGCAGTTCTTC.